Below are 15 T cell receptor beta chains sequenced from a single sample in a study of glioma-infiltrating T cells after dendritic cell vaccination (dated by TCRdb to about 2016). Library preparation used the immunoSEQ multiplex PCR assay. In TCRdb, the immuneACCESS table is reduced to in-frame sequences with V and J assigned. These tables do not hold every clone; where another copy was compared, an unresolved V gene accounts for under half, and the others remain unexplained. Present in this sample are around 72,000 clones, about 86% of which were seen just once. Less than 8% of the sample is held by the ten biggest clonotypes. This material consisted of blood, taken before dendritic cell vaccination. The origin of the receptors is a human donor with glioblastoma.

This clone has just one count. The chain links TRBV7-9 to TRBJ1-2, with TRBD1 matching over 7 bases. J lost 3 bases, V lost 1 base, and 2 bases had no gene match. This CDR3 is 14 amino acids long. Germline CDR1 is SEHNR and CDR2 is FQNEAQ (reference sequence). The CDR3 protein is CASSLGGTDYGYTF. The CDR3 DNA reads TGTGCCAGCAGCTTAGGAGGGACAGACTATGGCTACACCTTC.

The sample holds one count of this clone. The chain carries TRBV5-6 and TRBJ1-4, with 7 bases that match TRBD1. The CDR3 spans 16 residues. The V gene end was trimmed by 3 bases and the J gene end by 8 bases; junction bases not matched to a gene: 13. CDR1 and CDR2 from the germline V gene are SGHDT and YYEEEE. The CDR3 protein is CASSSRQGPYGEKLFF. The CDR3 nucleotides read TGTGCCAGCAGCTCCCGACAGGGACCTTATGGGGAAAAACTGTTTTTT.

As DNA, the CDR3 is TGTGCCAGCTTGGGGGCGGCAGATACGCAGTATTTT. Translated: CASLGAADTQYF. The V gene is TRBV2, the J gene TRBJ2-3; a weak D match, TRBD1 (6 bases). The V end was cut by 8 bases, the J end by 4 bases, with 10 bases between. The CDR3 has 12 residues. Germline-derived CDR1 and CDR2 are SNHLY and FYNNEI.

The V and J genes are TRBV2 and TRBJ1-4; TRBD1 agrees at 12 bases. The V gene end was trimmed by 5 bases and the J gene end by 10 bases; junction bases not matched to a gene: 8. CDR3 size: 15 residues. The germline V gene has CDR1 SNHLY and CDR2 FYNNEI. In DNA, the CDR3 is TGTGCCAGCAGTCAAACCGGGACAGGGGGCGGAAAACTGTTTTTT. Its protein product is CASSQTGTGGGKLFF.

The CDR3 loop is CASTHQGENTGELFF. As DNA, the CDR3 is TGTGCCAGCACCCATCAGGGGGAAAACACCGGGGAGCTGTTTTTT. This sequence joins TRBV7-8 and TRBJ2-2, with 7 bases fitting TRBD1. The length of the CDR3 is 15 residues. The germline gives CDR1 SGHVS, CDR2 FQNEAQ. Trimming cost V 7 bases and J 2 bases; bases outside gene matches: 7.

The rearrangement uses TRBV7-6 and TRBJ2-5; tentatively, D is TRBD1 (5 bases). Germline V lookup: CDR1 SGHVS, CDR2 FNYEAQ. The CDR3 totals 15 residues. The ends were cut back, 5 bases at V and 5 bases at J, with 18 bases in the middle. The CDR3 sequence: CASSIPGRATETQYF. CDR3 sequence (DNA): TGTGCCAGCAGCATACCGGGCAGGGCAACGGAGACCCAGTACTTC.

The table lists this clone with a count of one. The V gene is TRBV9, the J gene TRBJ1-1; 7 nucleotides line up with TRBD1. The trim removed 3 bases at V and 4 bases at J, leaving 12 bases unmatched. The CDR3 is 16 amino acids. Per germline, CDR1 SGDLS and CDR2 YYNGEE. CDR3 amino acids: CASSAANRGGGTEAFF. CDR3 coding DNA: TGTGCCAGCAGCGCAGCCAACAGGGGAGGAGGCACTGAAGCTTTCTTT.

V usage is TRBV4-2 and J usage is TRBJ2-1, with 10 nucleotides matching TRBD2. Germline V gives CDR1 LGHNA, CDR2 YNFKEQ. The CDR3 runs to 16 residues. With 3 bases clipped from V and 10 bases from J, the junction kept 12 bases outside the gene matches. The CDR3 reads CASSQEASGGAKEQFF. The CDR3 nucleotides are TGTGCCAGCAGCCAGGAGGCCAGCGGGGGGGCCAAGGAGCAGTTCTTC.

The chain has TRBV5-1 and TRBJ2-3; D is undetermined. The CDR3 has 15 residues. Germline V CDR1 and CDR2: SGHRS, YFSETQ. The ends were cut back, 1 base at V and 2 bases at J, with 11 bases in the middle. The CDR3 reads CASSLYVDFTDTQYF. The CDR3, as DNA: TGCGCCAGCAGCTTGTACGTAGATTTCACAGATACGCAGTATTTT. Together with reference TRBV5-1 and TRBJ2-3, the CDR3 gives the full variable domain: KAGVTQTPRYLIKTRGQQVTLSCSPISGHRSVSWYQQTPGQGLQFLFEYFSETQRNKGNFPGRFSGRQFSNSRSEMNVSTLELGDSALYLCASSLYVDFTDTQYFGPGTRLTVL.

The chain links TRBV14 to TRBJ2-3, with D perhaps matching TRBD1 (6 bases). Germline V gene lookup returns CDR1 SGHDN and CDR2 FVKESK. The V and J ends lost 3 bases and 1 base respectively, with 17 bases between them. CDR3 size: 17 residues. For the CDR3, the DNA is TGTGCCAGCAGCCAGTTAACAGGGAAGCGAGGCACAGATACGCAGTATTTT. Residues: CASSQLTGKRGTDTQYF.

The chain uses TRBV5-6 and TRBJ2-1; D perhaps matches TRBD1 (5 bases). The V and J ends lost 2 bases and 0 bases respectively, with 12 bases between them. Germline V lookup: CDR1 SGHDT, CDR2 YYEEEE. The CDR3 is 16 residues long. In DNA, the CDR3 is TGTGCCAGCAGCTTAAAACAGGTCCTCTCCTACAATGAGCAGTTCTTC. It translates to CASSLKQVLSYNEQFF. The variable domain in full, completed from reference TRBV5-6 and TRBJ2-1, reads DAGVTQSPTHLIKTRGQQVTLRCSPKSGHDTVSWYQQALGQGPQFIFQYYEEEERQRGNFPDRFSGHQFPNYSSELNVNALLLGDSALYLCASSLKQVLSYNEQFFGPGTRLTVL.

The chain uses TRBV7-2 and TRBJ2-7; tentative D call: TRBD1 (6 bases). Germline assignment: CDR1 SGHTA and CDR2 FQGNSA. Deletions cut 5 bases from V and 3 bases from J, with 17 bases between. The CDR3 totals 15 residues. CDR3 protein: CASSPRTAANYEQYF. The CDR3 coding sequence is TGTGCCAGCAGCCCACGGACAGCAGCAAACTACGAGCAGTACTTC.

The chain is built from TRBV2 and TRBJ1-5; possibly TRBD1 for D (5 bases). Trimming left V 4 bases short and J 5 bases short, with 18 bases between. The CDR3 sequence is 16 residues long. Germline-derived CDR1 and CDR2 are SNHLY and FYNNEI. The CDR3 is CASSVGRSAGDQPQHF. The CDR3 region has the DNA TGTGCCAGCAGTGTCGGGCGATCAGCGGGGGATCAGCCCCAGCATTTT.

CDR3 nucleotides: TGTGCCAGCAGCTTCTCGACAGAATCACGCGGCTACACCTTC. Protein product: CASSFSTESRGYTF. The chain couples TRBV2 to TRBJ1-2, with D possibly matching TRBD1 (5 bases). CDR1 SNHLY and CDR2 FYNNEI come from the germline V gene. Trimming took off 6 bases at V and 8 bases at J, with 19 bases between the two ends. The length of the CDR3 is 14 residues.

The chain has TRBV11-2 and TRBJ2-7; possibly TRBD2 for D (6 bases). Germline CDR1 and CDR2: SGHAT and FQNNGV. The CDR3 sequence is 12 residues long. V lost 5 bases, J lost 6 bases, and 11 bases lay in between. The CDR3 coding sequence is TGTGCCAGCAGCGCGGGACCCTCCGAGCAGTACTTC. Its translation: CASSAGPSEQYF.